The sequence of this T cell receptor (beta chain) was determined in a study of T cell changes during pregnancy in multiple sclerosis. Repertoires were generated with immunoSEQ multiplex PCR, while TCRdb's copy carries only in-frame clones and drops some. The profile covers tens of thousands of clones, with approximately 91% appearing a single time and roughly 12% taken by the ten largest. Germline CDR1 and CDR2: MNHNS and SASEGT. V lost 10 bases to trimming and J lost 3 bases; unmatched junction nucleotides: 6. The CDR3 spans 14 residues. The source of this sequence is a female donor with multiple sclerosis, enrolled in a pregnancy study. Sequences were derived from CD8+ T cells from peripheral blood mononuclear cells, sampled in the third trimester of pregnancy. J is TRBJ2-6 and V is TRBV6-1, with 7 bases that match TRBD2. The CDR3: CATGEGDGANVLTF. In DNA form, the CDR3 reads TGTGCCACGGGGGAGGGAGATGGGGCCAACGTCCTGACTTTC.